This record covers a single TCR beta chain. These data are taken from a study of shared clonotypes between healthy human individuals. The overall study: Donors consisted of two women and three men between 18 and 49.

Some clones are missing from TCRdb's copy, which holds only in-frame ones; the method was immunoSEQ multiplex PCR. The table shows some 790,000 clones, with roughly 72% occurring only once. Sequencing was performed on memory CD4+ T cells sorted from blood. Subset denoted: CD45RA-negative fraction. This clonotype originated in a woman in her twenties or thirties in good health.

In nucleotides, the CDR3 is TGTGCCAGCAGCCCCCGCCCCGGACATGGCTACACCTTC. It encodes CASSPRPGHGYTF. The J gene is TRBJ1-2, the V gene TRBV7-6; D ambiguous. V lost 5 bases to trimming and J lost 6 bases, with 13 bases between them. Germline values: CDR1 SGHVS, CDR2 FNYEAQ. The CDR3 is 13 amino acids.